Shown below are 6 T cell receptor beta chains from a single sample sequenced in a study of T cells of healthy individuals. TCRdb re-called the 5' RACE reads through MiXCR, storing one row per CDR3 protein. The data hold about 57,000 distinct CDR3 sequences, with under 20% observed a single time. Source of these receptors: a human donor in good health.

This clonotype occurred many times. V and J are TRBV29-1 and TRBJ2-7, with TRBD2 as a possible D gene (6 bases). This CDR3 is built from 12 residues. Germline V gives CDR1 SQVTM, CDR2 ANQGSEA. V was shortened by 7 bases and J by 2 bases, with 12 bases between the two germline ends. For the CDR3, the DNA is TGCAGCGGCGGGACGGCCCCCTACGAGCAGTACTTC. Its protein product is CSGGTAPYEQYF.

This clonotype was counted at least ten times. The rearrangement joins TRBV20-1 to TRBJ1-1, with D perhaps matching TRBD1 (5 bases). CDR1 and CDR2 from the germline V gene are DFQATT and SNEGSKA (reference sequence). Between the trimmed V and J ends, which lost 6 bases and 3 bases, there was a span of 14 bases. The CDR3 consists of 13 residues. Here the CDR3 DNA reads TGCAGTGCACTCAGGACGGGACACACTGAAGCTTTCTTT. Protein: CSALRTGHTEAFF.

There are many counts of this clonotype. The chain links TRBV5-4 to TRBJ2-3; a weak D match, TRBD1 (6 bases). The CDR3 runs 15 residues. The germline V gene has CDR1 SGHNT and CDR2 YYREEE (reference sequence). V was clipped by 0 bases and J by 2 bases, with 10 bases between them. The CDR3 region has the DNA TGTGCCAGCAGCTTGGGACAGGACATCACAGATACGCAGTATTTT. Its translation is CASSLGQDITDTQYF.

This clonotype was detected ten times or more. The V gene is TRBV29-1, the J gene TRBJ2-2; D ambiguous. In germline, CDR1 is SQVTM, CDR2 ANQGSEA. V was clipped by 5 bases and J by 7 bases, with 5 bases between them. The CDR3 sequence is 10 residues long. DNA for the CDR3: TGCAGCGTTATGTTCGGGGAGCTGTTTTTT. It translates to CSVMFGELFF.

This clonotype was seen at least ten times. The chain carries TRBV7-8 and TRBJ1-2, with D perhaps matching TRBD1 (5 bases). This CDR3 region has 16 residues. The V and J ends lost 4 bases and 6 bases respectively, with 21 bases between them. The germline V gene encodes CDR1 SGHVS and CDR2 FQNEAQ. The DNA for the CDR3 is TGTGCCAGCAGCTGGAATACCGCAGGGTCACGAGATGGCTACACCTTC. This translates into CASSWNTAGSRDGYTF.

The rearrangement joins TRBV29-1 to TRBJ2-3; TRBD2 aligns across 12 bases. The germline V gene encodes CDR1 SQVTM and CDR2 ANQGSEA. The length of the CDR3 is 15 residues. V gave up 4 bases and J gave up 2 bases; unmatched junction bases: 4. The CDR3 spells CSVAGTSGYTDTQYF. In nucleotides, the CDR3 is TGCAGCGTTGCCGGGACTAGCGGGTACACAGATACGCAGTATTTT.